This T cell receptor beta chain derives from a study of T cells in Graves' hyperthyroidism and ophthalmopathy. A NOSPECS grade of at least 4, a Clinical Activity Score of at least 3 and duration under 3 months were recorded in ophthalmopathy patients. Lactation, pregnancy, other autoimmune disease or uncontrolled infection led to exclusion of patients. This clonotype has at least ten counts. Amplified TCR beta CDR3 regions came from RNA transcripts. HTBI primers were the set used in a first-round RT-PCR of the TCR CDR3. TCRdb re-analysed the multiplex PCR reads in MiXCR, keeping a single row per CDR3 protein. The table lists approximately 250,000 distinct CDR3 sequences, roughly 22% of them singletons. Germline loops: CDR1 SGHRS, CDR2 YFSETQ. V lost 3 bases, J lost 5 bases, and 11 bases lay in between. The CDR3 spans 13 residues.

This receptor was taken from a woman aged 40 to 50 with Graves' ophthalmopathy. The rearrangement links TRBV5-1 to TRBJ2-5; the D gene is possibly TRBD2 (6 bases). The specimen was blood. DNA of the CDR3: TGCGCCAGCAGCTCCGGGACTCGGGAGACCCAGTACTTC. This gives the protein CASSSGTRETQYF.